At least ten counts were recorded for the clone carrying this TCR beta chain. Amplified TCR beta CDR3 regions derived from RNA transcripts. The HTBI set primed first-round TCR CDR3 RT-PCR. TCRdb re-analysed the multiplex PCR reads in MiXCR, keeping a single row per CDR3 protein. This sample yields under 350,000 distinct CDR3 sequences, of which about 20% are seen a single time; roughly 49% belongs to the top ten. These data belong to a study of T cells in Graves' hyperthyroidism and ophthalmopathy. Study information: Prior to any treatment, at the point of initial diagnosis, peripheral blood was collected.

Material: blood. This clonotype was sampled from a woman aged 45-59 years with Graves' hyperthyroidism.

The CDR3 DNA reads as TGTGCCAGCAGTTATGGCGGGAGAGGCTACGAGCAGTACTTC. Its protein is CASSYGGRGYEQYF. The J gene is TRBJ2-7, the V gene TRBV6-1; 7 bases match TRBD2. After removal of 5 bases from V and 3 bases from J, the junction contained 7 bases not matched to a gene. The CDR3 loop spans 14 amino acids. Germline lookup yields CDR1 MNHNS and CDR2 SASEGT.